This is a list of T cell receptor beta chains from one sample in a study of blood T cell repertoires in COVID-19. Clones were sequenced by immunoSEQ multiplex PCR, and TCRdb holds only the in-frame ones, with some missing. The table lists 250,000 to 300,000 clones, around 81% of them singletons, with roughly 2.9% in the top ten. The specimen was peripheral blood. The source is an older woman with active or convalescent COVID-19. The CDR3 runs from the conserved cysteine through the conserved F or W. Each record gives: CDR3 DNA, CDR3 protein, V gene, J gene, D gene, clone size. The D gene is left open where the match is weak. Size is omitted from some rows. Given values are once, few, many or a class for expanded clones.

TGTGCCAGCAGTTTAAGAAGGTTCTCGGGTAGCACAGATACGCAGTATTTT,CASSLRRFSGSTDTQYF,TRBV27,TRBJ2-3,-,-
TGTGCCAGCAGTGAGGCGGGGGGCCGTGGTGAGCAGTTCTTC,CASSEAGGRGEQFF,TRBV2,TRBJ2-1,TRBD2,-
TGTGCCAGCAGTTACGCCGGACAGGGTCCTACCTACGAGCAGTACTTC,CASSYAGQGPTYEQYF,TRBV6-6,TRBJ2-7,TRBD1,-
TGTGCCAGCACCGACAGGTTGAACACTGAAGCTTTCTTT,CASTDRLNTEAFF,TRBV6-5,TRBJ1-1,-,-
TGTGCCAGCAGTGCACCGGGACAGGGGCGGAGTAATGGCTACACCTTC,CASSAPGQGRSNGYTF,TRBV2,TRBJ1-2,TRBD1,once
TGTGCCAGCTCCCCGAGCAGCGGAGCCTACGAGCAGTACTTC,CASSPSSGAYEQYF,TRBV18,TRBJ2-7,-,-
TGTGCCAGCAGCGCCCTGGGACAGTCTAACAATGAGCAGTTCTTC,CASSALGQSNNEQFF,TRBV7-3,TRBJ2-1,TRBD1,-
TGTGCCAGCAGTTTGGGGACAGGGTATGGCTACACCTTC,CASSLGTGYGYTF,TRBV27,TRBJ1-2,TRBD1,-
TGTGCCAGCAGCACCCGACAGGGCTCTGGAAACACCATATATTTT,CASSTRQGSGNTIYF,TRBV9,TRBJ1-3,TRBD1,-
TGTGCCAGCAGTCTGGAAATCGGGACAAGTGAAGCTTTCTTT,CASSLEIGTSEAFF,TRBV2,TRBJ1-1,-,-
TGTGCCAGCGGGACAGGGACGACCGACGGGAATGAGCAGTTCTTC,CASGTGTTDGNEQFF,TRBV9,TRBJ2-1,TRBD1,-
TGTGCCAGCAGCCCTTCCCCGGGTAGCACAGATACGCAGTATTTT,CASSPSPGSTDTQYF,TRBV7-2,TRBJ2-3,-,-
TGTGCCAGCAGCGCCCTCTTTCGGGATCAAGAGACCCAGTACTTC,CASSALFRDQETQYF,TRBV7-6,TRBJ2-5,-,once
TGTGCCAGCAGCTTAAGAGGAGCCTCTGGGGCCAACGTCCTGACTTTC,CASSLRGASGANVLTF,TRBV7-8,TRBJ2-6,-,-
TGTGCCAGCAGCCAAGGAAGGGTGGGACTGGCCAAAAACATTCAGTACTTC,CASSQGRVGLAKNIQYF,TRBV3-1/TRBV3-2,TRBJ2-4,-,-
TGCGCCAGCAGCTCCGCCAGGGCGAGCTTTGGCTACACCTTC,CASSSARASFGYTF,TRBV4-3,TRBJ1-2,-,-
TGTGCCAGCAGCGGGAGGGACCGGGGCGGTAATTCACCCCTCCACTTT,CASSGRDRGGNSPLHF,TRBV9,TRBJ1-6,-,once
TGTGCCAGCAGCTTAACGCGGCTCGGGGGGCCAAATCAGCCCCAGCATTTT,CASSLTRLGGPNQPQHF,TRBV7-3,TRBJ1-5,-,-
TGTGCCTTAAGTTCTGAGGGAGATCAGCCCCAGCATTTT,CALSSEGDQPQHF,TRBV30,TRBJ1-5,-,many
TGTGCCAGCAGTGACACAATGGCAGGGTCCGGGGAGCTGTTTTTT,CASSDTMAGSGELFF,TRBV25-1,TRBJ2-2,-,once
TGTGCCAGCAGTTACGGGGGGGCCAATCAGCCCCAGCATTTT,CASSYGGANQPQHF,TRBV6-2/TRBV6-3,TRBJ1-5,-,-
TGCACCAGCAGCGGCAGGGGGCGAATATACGAGCAGTACTTC,CTSSGRGRIYEQYF,TRBV1,TRBJ2-7,-,few
TGTGCCTGGAGACAGCGGGGTAGCACTGAAGCTTTCTTT,CAWRQRGSTEAFF,TRBV30,TRBJ1-1,-,-
TGTGCCAGCAGTAAGGGGGACAGTGGGGCAGATACGCAGTATTTT,CASSKGDSGADTQYF,TRBV6-4,TRBJ2-3,TRBD1,-
TGTGCCAGCAGCAAGGATTGGGACAGCGGAGCTTTCTTT,CASSKDWDSGAFF,TRBV21-1,TRBJ1-1,-,-
TGTGCCAGCAGTGGGGACAGGGTCGAGACCCAGTACTTC,CASSGDRVETQYF,TRBV2,TRBJ2-5,TRBD1,-
TGTGCCAGCAGCCCTAAGGGGGCCGGCTACAATGAGCAGTTCTTC,CASSPKGAGYNEQFF,TRBV7-9,TRBJ2-1,TRBD1,-
TGTGCCTGGAGTGGGGGCGGCTACGAGCAGTACTTC,CAWSGGGYEQYF,TRBV30,TRBJ2-7,-,-
TGTGCCAGCAGCTTGTACAGGGGGCCCCAGGGGGGCTACACCTTC,CASSLYRGPQGGYTF,TRBV5-5,TRBJ1-2,TRBD1,-
TGTGCCAGCAGCCTTAGGGGCATCTATAATTCACCCCTCCACTTT,CASSLRGIYNSPLHF,TRBV7-9,TRBJ1-6,-,few
TGTGCCAGCAGCGTAAGCTTGCGGGACAGGGTATTCTACGAGCAGTACTTC,CASSVSLRDRVFYEQYF,TRBV9,TRBJ2-7,TRBD1,-
TGTGCCAGCAGTTACTCGAGGGGGACCTCTGGAAACACCATATATTTT,CASSYSRGTSGNTIYF,TRBV6-5,TRBJ1-3,-,-
TGCGCCAGCAGTCAATCGGGCCCGCGAAGCTCCTATAATTCACCCCTCCACTTT,CASSQSGPRSSYNSPLHF,TRBV23-1,TRBJ1-6,-,-
TGTGCCACCAGCGAATCGGGGACAGGGGGGCGGGAGACCCAGTACTTC,CATSESGTGGRETQYF,TRBV15,TRBJ2-5,TRBD1,-
TGTGCCATCAGTGTGGGGAACAGCGGGGGGGCCGATACGCAGTATTTT,CAISVGNSGGADTQYF,TRBV10-3,TRBJ2-3,TRBD2,-
TGTGCCAGCAGTCGGGGGAGGGACACTGAAGCTTTCTTT,CASSRGRDTEAFF,TRBV12-3/TRBV12-4,TRBJ1-1,-,-
TGTGCCAGCAGCCCGTACCGGGACAGCCTCGCGTCGTCGGAGCAGTACTTC,CASSPYRDSLASSEQYF,TRBV7-9,TRBJ2-7,TRBD1,once
TGTGCCGCGGACTCGGGGGGCGTTGGCACTGAAGCTTTCTTT,CAADSGGVGTEAFF,TRBV7-9,TRBJ1-1,-,-
TGTGCCACCAGCAGAGATCGAAAGAGGACTAATGAAAAACTGTTTTTT,CATSRDRKRTNEKLFF,TRBV15,TRBJ1-4,-,-
TGTGCCAGCAGCGAGGACAGGGGACCTAAAACTAATGAAAAACTGTTTTTT,CASSEDRGPKTNEKLFF,TRBV7-4,TRBJ1-4,TRBD1,-
TGTGCCAGCAGCGTAGTAGAAGCGGGGGGCGAGAACACCGGGGAGCTGTTTTTT,CASSVVEAGGENTGELFF,TRBV9,TRBJ2-2,TRBD2,-
TGTGCCAGCAGCCGTTCGACAGGGGCAAACACTGAAGCTTTCTTT,CASSRSTGANTEAFF,TRBV14,TRBJ1-1,TRBD1,-